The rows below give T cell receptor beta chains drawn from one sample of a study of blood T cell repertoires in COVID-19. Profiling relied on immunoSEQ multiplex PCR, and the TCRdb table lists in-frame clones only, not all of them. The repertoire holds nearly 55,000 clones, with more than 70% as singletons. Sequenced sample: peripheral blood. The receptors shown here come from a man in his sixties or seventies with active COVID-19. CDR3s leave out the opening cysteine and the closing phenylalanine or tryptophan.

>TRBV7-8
ASSDRTKQGPGNTIY
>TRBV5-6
ASSHSPGTSGQETQY
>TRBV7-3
ASSLLGGNEQF
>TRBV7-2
ASRPGGQGFYGYT
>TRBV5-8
ASSIVGGLGGYT
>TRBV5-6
ASSVRGPSTGELF
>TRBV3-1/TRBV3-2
ASSQITGATEAF
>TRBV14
ASSQVSGGSYNEQF
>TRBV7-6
ASSLASGGNEQF
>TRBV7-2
ASSLTAGGPYEQY
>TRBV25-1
ASIPGGRGNYGYT
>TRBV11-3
ASSLDGPTYEQY
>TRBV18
ASSPLRGGPNYGYT
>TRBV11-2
ASSVTTSSYNEQF
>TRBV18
ASSPQVGEGEQF
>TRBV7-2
ASSPSLAVSYEQY
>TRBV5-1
ASSLERGEAF
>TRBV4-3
ASSPEKETQY
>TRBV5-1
ASSSPRDYEQF
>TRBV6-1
ASSETGGRQPQH
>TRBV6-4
ASSLESGDYGYT
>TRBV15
ATSSPGQGAGGEAF
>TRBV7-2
ASSLRGDYNQPQH
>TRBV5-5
ASRRGTGLGYEQY
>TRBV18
ASSPASGTGNEQF
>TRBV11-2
ASSPWGQTSTDTQY
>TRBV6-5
ASSYKGRWGTEAF
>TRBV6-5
ASSYRNRQKLF
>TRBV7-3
ASSSGQGNTIY
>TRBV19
ASSARGGASNTEAF
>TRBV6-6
ASSPGQGRTEAF
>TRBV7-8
ASTLGVSTGELF
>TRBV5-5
ASSLVETMNTEAF
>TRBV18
ASFQGHGSNTGELF